This is a list of T cell receptor beta chains from one sample in a study of cytomegalovirus exposure and HLA in healthy donors. The table came from immunoSEQ multiplex PCR; TCRdb's copy has only in-frame clones and leaves some out. The sample holds 130,000 to 150,000 clones, roughly four fifths seen once. The specimen was PBMCs. The receptors shown here come from a male donor in good health and CMV-seronegative. Each CDR3 is given with its conserved first and last residue. A D gene is named only where the DNA matches it firmly. Clone size is shown for a subset of rows, as once, few, many or a class of expanded clone.

>NA|TRBJ1-5|NA|TRBV28
CASSLPRKGGNQPQHF
TGTGCCAGCAGTCTCCCAAGGAAAGGGGGCAATCAGCCCCAGCATTTT
>NA|TRBJ2-7|once|TRBV11-2
CASSRSGTPLVYEQYF
TGTGCCAGCAGTCGATCCGGGACTCCCCTCGTATACGAGCAGTACTTC
>NA|TRBJ1-6|NA|TRBV6-5
CASSWGSRGNSPLHF
TGTGCCAGCAGTTGGGGGTCTCGGGGGAACTCACCCCTCCACTTT
>TRBD1|TRBJ1-1|NA|TRBV19
CASGGQLNTEAFF
TGTGCCAGTGGGGGACAGTTGAACACTGAAGCTTTCTTT
>TRBD2|TRBJ2-2|NA|TRBV5-8
CASSFTSGTNTGELFF
TGTGCCAGCAGCTTCACTAGCGGAACGAACACCGGGGAGCTGTTTTTT
>TRBD1|TRBJ1-1|once|TRBV5-1
CASSLYQGVNTEAFF
TGCGCCAGCAGCTTGTATCAGGGGGTGAACACTGAAGCTTTCTTT
>TRBD1|TRBJ1-4|NA|TRBV4-2
CASSQDWDSEKLFF
TGTGCCAGCAGCCAAGATTGGGACAGCGAAAAACTGTTTTTT
>NA|TRBJ2-1|few|TRBV4-1
CASSRPPTGVMNEQFF
TGCGCCAGCAGTCGACCACCTACAGGTGTAATGAATGAGCAGTTCTTC
>NA|TRBJ1-2|NA|TRBV6-1
CASSEAPGQRYGYTF
TGTGCCAGCAGTGAAGCCCCCGGTCAGCGCTATGGCTACACCTTC
>NA|TRBJ2-3|NA|TRBV6-5
CASRRESTDTQYF
TGTGCCAGCAGGCGGGAATCCACAGATACGCAGTATTTT
>NA|TRBJ2-5|NA|TRBV4-2
CASSQESRDGETQYF
TGTGCCAGCAGCCAAGAAAGCCGGGATGGGGAGACCCAGTACTTC
>NA|TRBJ2-7|NA|TRBV7-2
CASSSPPFYEQYF
TGTGCCAGCAGCTCCCCCCCCTTCTACGAGCAGTACTTC
>TRBD2|TRBJ2-2|NA|TRBV5-1
CASSLNAGGNTGELFF
TGCGCCAGCAGCTTGAATGCGGGGGGCAACACCGGGGAGCTGTTTTTT
>NA|TRBJ2-7|NA|TRBV5-5
CASSFRTVSYEQYF
TGTGCCAGCAGCTTCCGGACAGTATCCTACGAGCAGTACTTC
>TRBD1|TRBJ1-1|NA|TRBV14
CASSRTDRGLLPHSLSYCTEAFF
TGTGCCAGCAGCCGAACTGACAGGGGGCTATTACCCCATTCTCTATCGTATTGCACTGAAGCTTTCTTT
>NA|TRBJ2-1|NA|TRBV9
CASSVESGPGEQFF
TGTGCCAGCAGCGTAGAAAGCGGGCCGGGGGAGCAGTTCTTC
>TRBD1|TRBJ2-7|NA|TRBV5-1
CASSPNQGQGPYEQYF
TGCGCCAGCAGCCCCAATCAGGGACAGGGACCCTACGAGCAGTACTTC
>NA|TRBJ1-1|NA|TRBV29-1
CSGWVGGSTEAFF
TGCAGCGGTTGGGTCGGGGGATCCACTGAAGCTTTCTTT
>TRBD2|TRBJ2-7|NA|TRBV5-1
CASRFGGGDGYEQYF
TGCGCCAGCAGGTTCGGGGGGGGCGACGGCTACGAGCAGTACTTC
>NA|TRBJ2-6|few|TRBV4-3
CASSQDLGISSGANVLTF
TGCGCCAGCAGCCAAGATCTAGGAATCAGCTCTGGGGCCAACGTCCTGACTTTC
>TRBD1|TRBJ2-1|NA|TRBV6-4
CASSSEGQSSYNEQFF
TGTGCCAGCAGTAGCGAGGGACAGAGCTCCTACAATGAGCAGTTCTTC
>NA|TRBJ2-2|NA|TRBV30
CAWSPTRPTNTGELFF
TGTGCCTGGAGTCCGACTCGGCCCACGAACACCGGGGAGCTGTTTTTT
>TRBD1|TRBJ1-2|NA|TRBV27
CASSWGQGYGYTF
TGTGCCAGCAGTTGGGGACAGGGCTATGGCTACACCTTC
>NA|TRBJ1-1|NA|TRBV6-1
CASSNREGTEAFF
TGTGCCAGCAGTAACAGGGAAGGCACTGAAGCTTTCTTT
>NA|TRBJ2-1|NA|TRBV5-1
CASSLGNGYNEQFF
TGCGCCAGCAGCTTGGGTAACGGCTACAATGAGCAGTTCTTC
>TRBD1|TRBJ1-2|NA|TRBV6-5
CASSSSYPGQQDTF
TGTGCCAGCAGTTCGTCCTACCCGGGACAGCAGGACACCTTC
>TRBD1|TRBJ2-7|NA|TRBV5-4
CASSSSGTGGYEQYF
TGTGCCAGCAGCTCCTCCGGGACAGGGGGCTACGAGCAGTACTTC
>NA|TRBJ2-2|NA|TRBV25-1
CASSEVWYRVSGELFF
TGTGCCAGCAGTGAAGTCTGGTATCGGGTCTCCGGGGAGCTGTTTTTT
>NA|TRBJ1-5|NA|TRBV21-1
CASSKRTPSNQPQHF
TGTGCCAGCAGCAAGAGGACTCCTAGCAATCAGCCCCAGCATTTT
>NA|TRBJ2-7|few|TRBV18
CASSDDRKSYEQYF
TGTGCCAGCTCAGACGACAGGAAAAGCTACGAGCAGTACTTC
>TRBD2|TRBJ2-3|NA|TRBV18
CASSSLAGERGYTQYF
TGTGCCAGCTCGTCCCTAGCGGGGGAAAGGGGATATACGCAGTATTTT
>TRBD1|TRBJ1-1|NA|TRBV4-1
CASSLGTDMNTEAFF
TGCGCCAGCAGCCTAGGGACAGATATGAACACTGAAGCTTTCTTT
>TRBD1|TRBJ2-1|NA|TRBV5-6
CASSYGTGVHNEQFF
TGTGCCAGCAGTTACGGGACAGGGGTCCACAATGAGCAGTTCTTC
>NA|TRBJ2-5|NA|TRBV7-2
CASTLGGMETQYF
TGTGCCAGCACGCTCGGCGGGATGGAGACCCAGTACTTC
>TRBD2|TRBJ2-3|once|TRBV28
CASSSLLPGRLWLAGVWPDTQYF
TGTGCCAGCAGTTCGCTATTACCCGGGCGTTTATGGCTAGCGGGAGTATGGCCAGATACGCAGTATTTT
>NA|TRBJ1-4|NA|TRBV7-3
CASSLGAATNEKLFF
TGTGCCAGCAGCTTAGGTGCGGCAACTAATGAAAAACTGTTTTTT
>TRBD1|TRBJ2-1|NA|TRBV19
CASSIDPRGRGGEQFF
TGTGCCAGTAGTATAGATCCCAGGGGGAGAGGCGGTGAGCAGTTCTTC
>TRBD1|TRBJ2-7|NA|TRBV5-1
CASSLEGGARTGGYEQYF
TGCGCCAGCAGCTTGGAGGGAGGGGCCCGGACAGGGGGCTACGAGCAGTACTTC
>TRBD2|TRBJ2-7|once|TRBV6-5
CASSYRHSGPYEQYF
TGTGCCAGCAGTTACAGACATAGCGGGCCGTACGAGCAGTACTTC
>NA|TRBJ2-1|NA|TRBV7-9
CASSFGSDNEQFF
TGTGCCAGTTCTTTCGGGAGTGACAATGAGCAGTTCTTC
>NA|TRBJ1-2|once|TRBV28
CASSFLGANDYTF
TGTGCCAGCAGTTTTTTAGGGGCGAATGACTACACCTTC
>TRBD2|TRBJ2-3|NA|TRBV5-1
CASSKGGTSGGTDTQYF
TGCGCCAGCAGCAAAGGAGGGACTAGCGGGGGCACAGATACGCAGTATTTT
>TRBD2|TRBJ2-7|NA|TRBV9
CASSLPGLDSEQYF
TGTGCCAGCAGCCTTCCGGGACTAGATTCCGAGCAGTACTTC
>NA|TRBJ1-2|once|TRBV30
CAWSGSPRGGYTF
TGTGCCTGGAGTGGCTCGCCTCGGGGTGGCTACACCTTC
>NA|TRBJ2-2|NA|TRBV7-9
CASSLGQNTGELFF
TGTGCCAGCAGCCTCGGACAGAACACCGGGGAGCTGTTTTTT
>TRBD2|TRBJ2-7|NA|TRBV4-1
CASSQGLGYEQYF
TGCGCCAGCAGCCAGGGACTAGGCTACGAGCAGTACTTC
>NA|TRBJ2-3|NA|TRBV6-5
CASSPGTNTDTQYF
TGTGCCAGCAGCCCCGGGACAAACACAGATACGCAGTATTTT
>TRBD1|TRBJ2-7|NA|TRBV11-2
CASSLDGQGYYEQYF
TGTGCCAGCAGCTTAGATGGACAGGGATACTACGAGCAGTACTTC
>NA|TRBJ2-1|few|TRBV5-1
CASSSGQSSYNEQFF
TGCGCCAGCAGCTCAGGGCAAAGCTCCTACAATGAGCAGTTCTTC
>TRBD2|TRBJ2-5|NA|TRBV7-3
CASSPRGGVQETQYF
TGTGCCAGCAGCCCCCGGGGGGGAGTCCAAGAGACCCAGTACTTC
>NA|TRBJ1-2|NA|TRBV7-9
CASSLDPGGAAVF
TGTGCCAGCAGCTTAGACCCCGGGGGGGCCGCCGTTTTC
>TRBD1|TRBJ1-2|NA|TRBV7-8
CASSANSGTGGIYGYTF
TGTGCCAGCAGCGCGAACTCCGGGACAGGGGGAATCTATGGCTACACCTTC
>NA|TRBJ2-1|NA|TRBV5-4
CASSRGGGNSYNEQFF
TGTGCCAGCAGCCGAGGGGGTGGGAACTCCTACAATGAGCAGTTCTTC